This T cell receptor (beta chain) was identified during a study of T cells in Graves' hyperthyroidism and ophthalmopathy. The CDR3 sequence is 16 residues long. Looked up from germline, CDR1 is LNHDA and CDR2 is SQIVND (reference sequence). V was clipped by 4 bases and J by 1 base, with 11 bases between them. RNA transcripts yielded amplified TCR beta CDR3 regions. The HTBI primer set drove a first-round RT-PCR of the TCR CDR3. TCRdb used MiXCR to reprocess the multiplex PCR reads, holding one entry per CDR3 protein. Of a few hundred thousand distinct CDR3 sequences listed, about 15% are singletons. The sequence derives from a woman in her 30s with Graves' hyperthyroidism. Input material: blood. The chain links TRBV19 to TRBJ1-6, with no clear D. The CDR3 loop is CASSNRLGSYNSPLHF. Here the CDR3 DNA reads TGTGCCAGTAGTAATCGGTTGGGATCCTATAATTCACCCCTCCACTTT. Full variable domain (outside the CDR3, taken from reference TRBV19 and TRBJ1-6): DGGITQSPKYLFRKEGQNVTLSCEQNLNHDAMYWYRQDPGQGLRLIYYSQIVNDFQKGDIAEGYSVSREKKESFPLTVTSAQKNPTAFYLCASSNRLGSYNSPLHFGNGTRLTVT.